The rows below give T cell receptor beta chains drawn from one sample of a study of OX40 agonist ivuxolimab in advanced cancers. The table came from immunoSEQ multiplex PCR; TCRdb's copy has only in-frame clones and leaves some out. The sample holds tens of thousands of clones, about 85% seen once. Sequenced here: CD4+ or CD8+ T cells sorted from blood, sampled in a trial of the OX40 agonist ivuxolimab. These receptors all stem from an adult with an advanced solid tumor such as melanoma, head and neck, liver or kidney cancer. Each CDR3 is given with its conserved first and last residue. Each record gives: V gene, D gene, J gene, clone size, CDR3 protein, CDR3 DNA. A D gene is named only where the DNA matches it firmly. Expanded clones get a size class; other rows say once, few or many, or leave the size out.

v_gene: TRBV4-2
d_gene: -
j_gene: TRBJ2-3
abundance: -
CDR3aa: CASSTSLGRGLVTQYF
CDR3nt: TGTGCCAGCAGCACAAGTCTAGGGAGGGGGCTTGTTACGCAGTATTTT

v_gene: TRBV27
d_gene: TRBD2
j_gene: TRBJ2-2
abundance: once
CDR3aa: CASSETSGGAMAGELFF
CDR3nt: TGTGCCAGCTCTGAGACTAGCGGGGGGGCGATGGCCGGGGAGCTGTTTTTT

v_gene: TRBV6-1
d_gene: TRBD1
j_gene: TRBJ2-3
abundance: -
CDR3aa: CASIRDSPDTQYF
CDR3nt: TGTGCCAGCATAAGGGACAGCCCAGATACGCAGTATTTT

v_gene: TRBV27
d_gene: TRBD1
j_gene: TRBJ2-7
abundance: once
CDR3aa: CASAFGQGYEQYF
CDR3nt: TGTGCCAGCGCTTTCGGACAGGGCTACGAGCAGTACTTC

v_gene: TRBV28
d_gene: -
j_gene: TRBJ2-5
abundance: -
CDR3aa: CASLKSVGETQYF
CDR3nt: TGTGCCAGCCTGAAGTCCGTGGGAGAGACCCAGTACTTC

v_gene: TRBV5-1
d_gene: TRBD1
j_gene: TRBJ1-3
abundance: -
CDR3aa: CASSWTGGITGNTIYF
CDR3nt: TGCGCCAGCAGCTGGACAGGGGGTATTACTGGAAACACCATATATTTT

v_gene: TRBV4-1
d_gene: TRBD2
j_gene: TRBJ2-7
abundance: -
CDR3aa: CASRRAGGSYEQYF
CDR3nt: TGCGCCAGCCGAAGGGCGGGGGGCTCCTACGAGCAGTACTTC

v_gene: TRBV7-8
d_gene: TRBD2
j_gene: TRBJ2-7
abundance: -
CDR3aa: CASSPVAGGFDEQYF
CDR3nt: TGTGCCAGCAGCCCCGTAGCGGGGGGTTTTGACGAGCAGTACTTC

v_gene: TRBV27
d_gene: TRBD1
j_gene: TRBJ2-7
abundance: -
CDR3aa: CASSKVGTGFYEQYF
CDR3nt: TGTGCCAGCAGTAAAGTCGGGACAGGGTTCTACGAGCAGTACTTC

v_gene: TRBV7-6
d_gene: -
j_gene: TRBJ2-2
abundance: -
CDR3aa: CASSLGGDGELFF
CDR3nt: TGTGCCAGCAGCTTAGGAGGGGACGGGGAGCTGTTTTTT

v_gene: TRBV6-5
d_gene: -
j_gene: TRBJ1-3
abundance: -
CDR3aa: CASTDLGGNTIYF
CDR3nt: TGTGCCAGCACTGACCTGGGTGGAAACACCATATATTTT

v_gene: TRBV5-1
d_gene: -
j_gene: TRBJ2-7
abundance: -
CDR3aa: CASSHLASEQYF
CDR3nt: TGCGCCAGCAGTCATCTAGCAAGCGAGCAGTACTTC

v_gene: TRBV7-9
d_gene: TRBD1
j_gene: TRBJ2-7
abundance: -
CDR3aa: CASSQGAAEQYF
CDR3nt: TGTGCCAGCAGTCAGGGGGCCGCCGAGCAGTACTTC

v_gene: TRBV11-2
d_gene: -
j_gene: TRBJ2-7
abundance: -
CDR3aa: CASSYQGKRSYEQYF
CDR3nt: TGTGCCAGCAGTTATCAGGGGAAAAGGTCCTACGAGCAGTACTTC

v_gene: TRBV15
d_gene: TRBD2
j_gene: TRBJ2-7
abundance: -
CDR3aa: CATSGLAGPTSYEQYF
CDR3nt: TGTGCCACCAGCGGACTAGCGGGCCCTACCTCCTACGAGCAGTACTTC

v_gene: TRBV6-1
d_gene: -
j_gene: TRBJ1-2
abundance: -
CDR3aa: CASSEIRGPNYGYTF
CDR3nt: TGTGCCAGCAGTGAAATTCGGGGGCCTAACTATGGCTACACCTTC

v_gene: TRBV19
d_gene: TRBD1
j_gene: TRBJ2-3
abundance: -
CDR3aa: CASSLRTGATDTQYF
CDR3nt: TGTGCCAGTAGTTTAAGGACAGGCGCCACAGATACGCAGTATTTT

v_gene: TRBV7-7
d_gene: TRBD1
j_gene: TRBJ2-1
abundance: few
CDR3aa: CASSRQGTYNEQFF
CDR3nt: TGTGCCAGCAGTCGACAGGGGACCTACAATGAGCAGTTCTTC

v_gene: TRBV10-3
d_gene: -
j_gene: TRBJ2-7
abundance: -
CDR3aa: CAISEMEASYEQYF
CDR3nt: TGTGCCATCAGTGAGATGGAGGCTTCCTACGAGCAGTACTTC

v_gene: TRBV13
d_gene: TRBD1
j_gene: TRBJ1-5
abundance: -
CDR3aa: CASSLAGTASNQPQHF
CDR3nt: TGTGCCAGCAGCTTGGCCGGGACAGCTAGCAATCAGCCCCAGCATTTT

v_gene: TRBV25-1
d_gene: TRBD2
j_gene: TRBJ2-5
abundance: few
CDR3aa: CASSPWGSGGAEETQYF
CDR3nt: TGTGCCAGCAGCCCCTGGGGTAGCGGGGGGGCGGAGGAGACCCAGTACTTC

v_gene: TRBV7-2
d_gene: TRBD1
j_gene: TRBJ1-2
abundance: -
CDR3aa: CASSPEGGQIYGYTF
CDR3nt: TGTGCCAGCAGCCCAGAGGGGGGACAGATCTATGGCTACACCTTC

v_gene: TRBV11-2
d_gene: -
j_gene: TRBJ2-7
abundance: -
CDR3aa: CASSYIYEQYF
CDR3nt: TGTGCCAGCAGCTATATCTACGAGCAGTACTTC